This paragraph covers one TCR beta chain sequence. Its antigen is not identified. Naive CD8 isolation took CD45RO-negative cells positively selected for CCR7 and excluded terminally differentiated effector memory CD45RA+ cells. The data belong to a study of shared clonotypes between healthy human individuals. Whole-study findings and limits: The four-donor shared clonotypes exceeded non-shared clonotypes in generation probability, with non-shared ones scoring lower.

Libraries were prepared by immunoSEQ multiplex PCR; TCRdb keeps only in-frame clonotypes and omits some of them. The table shows fewer than 1 million clones, with roughly 96% occurring only once. Germline CDR1 is MNHNS and CDR2 is SASEGT. The CDR3 extends over 13 amino acids. V gave up 5 bases and J gave up 4 bases, with 12 bases separating them. The chain is built from TRBV6-1 and TRBJ2-7; tentatively, D is TRBD1 or TRBD2 (5 bases each). Input material: naive CD8+ T cells sorted from blood. This TCR was sampled from a man younger than 45 in good health. CDR3 loop: CASSWDAVYEQYF. CDR3 nucleotide sequence: TGTGCCAGCAGTTGGGACGCCGTGTACGAGCAGTACTTC.